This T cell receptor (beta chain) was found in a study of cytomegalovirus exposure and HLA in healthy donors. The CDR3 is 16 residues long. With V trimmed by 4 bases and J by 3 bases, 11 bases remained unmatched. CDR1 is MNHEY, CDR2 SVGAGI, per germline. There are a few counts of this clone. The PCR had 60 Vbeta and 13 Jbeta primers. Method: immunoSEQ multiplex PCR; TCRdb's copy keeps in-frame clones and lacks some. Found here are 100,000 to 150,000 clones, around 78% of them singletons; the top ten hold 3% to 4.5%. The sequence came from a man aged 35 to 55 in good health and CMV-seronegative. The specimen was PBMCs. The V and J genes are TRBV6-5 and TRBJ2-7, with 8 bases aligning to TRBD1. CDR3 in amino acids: CASSSRQGQIFYEQYF. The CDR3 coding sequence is TGTGCCAGCAGTTCGAGACAGGGGCAAATCTTCTACGAGCAGTACTTC.